This T cell receptor (beta chain) is drawn from a study of blood T cell repertoires in COVID-19. For the study at large: Samples taken during acute and convalescent COVID-19 were collected in the United States, Italy and Spain. PBMCs, B-cell-depleted T cells, or T cells provided the cDNA or gDNA that made up the material.

The trim removed 5 bases at V and 7 bases at J, leaving 7 bases unmatched. This CDR3 contains 14 residues. Per germline, CDR1 LNHDA and CDR2 SQIVND (reference sequence). Original processing notes: Estimation of nucleated cell counts was performed using reference gene primer amplification. Produced via immunoSEQ multiplex PCR; TCRdb's table is partial and in-frame only. For V, J and clone size, that table is used; D and trimming come from the DNA. The repertoire holds more than 100,000 clones, with about 90% as singletons. The sequenced sample was peripheral blood. V and J are TRBV19 and TRBJ2-1, with 8 bases matching TRBD1. This clonotype was obtained from a middle-aged man in a cohort sampled during active COVID-19. The CDR3 nucleotides are TGTGCCAGTAGTCGGACAGGGAGAGGGAATGAGCAGTTCTTC. Translating it yields CASSRTGRGNEQFF.